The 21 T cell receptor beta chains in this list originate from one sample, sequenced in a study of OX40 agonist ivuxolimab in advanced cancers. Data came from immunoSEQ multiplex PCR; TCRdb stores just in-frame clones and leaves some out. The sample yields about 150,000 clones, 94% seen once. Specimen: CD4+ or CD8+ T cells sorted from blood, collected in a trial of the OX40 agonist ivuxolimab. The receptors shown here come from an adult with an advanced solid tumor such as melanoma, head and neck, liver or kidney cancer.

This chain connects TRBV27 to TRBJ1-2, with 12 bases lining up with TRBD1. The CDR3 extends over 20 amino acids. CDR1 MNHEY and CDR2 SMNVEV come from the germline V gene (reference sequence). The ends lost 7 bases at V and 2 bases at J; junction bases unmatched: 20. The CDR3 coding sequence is TGTGCCAGCACTATAAGGTGGGGGGCTCGGGACAGGGGGCGAAACTATGGCTACACCTTC. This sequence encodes CASTIRWGARDRGRNYGYTF.

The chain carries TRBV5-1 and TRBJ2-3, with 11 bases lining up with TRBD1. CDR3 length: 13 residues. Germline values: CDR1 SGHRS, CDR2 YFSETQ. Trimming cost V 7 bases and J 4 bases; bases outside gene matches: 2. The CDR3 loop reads CASGQGAADTQYF. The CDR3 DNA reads TGCGCCAGCGGACAGGGGGCCGCAGATACGCAGTATTTT.

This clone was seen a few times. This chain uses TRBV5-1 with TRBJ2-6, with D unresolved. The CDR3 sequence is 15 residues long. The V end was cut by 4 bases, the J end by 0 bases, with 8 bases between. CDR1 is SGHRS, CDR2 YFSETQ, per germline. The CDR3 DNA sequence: TGCGCCAGCAGCCTAGGATTCTCTGGGGCCAACGTCCTGACTTTC. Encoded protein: CASSLGFSGANVLTF.

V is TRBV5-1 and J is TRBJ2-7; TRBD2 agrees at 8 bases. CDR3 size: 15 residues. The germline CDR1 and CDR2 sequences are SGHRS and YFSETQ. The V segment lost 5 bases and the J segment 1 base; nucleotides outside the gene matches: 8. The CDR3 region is CASSPRGARSYEQYF. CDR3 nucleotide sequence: TGCGCCAGCAGTCCGCGGGGGGCCAGGTCCTACGAGCAGTACTTC.

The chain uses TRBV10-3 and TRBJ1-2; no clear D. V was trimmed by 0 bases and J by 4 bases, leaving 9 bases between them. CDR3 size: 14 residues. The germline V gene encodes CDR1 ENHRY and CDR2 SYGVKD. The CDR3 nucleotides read TGTGCCATCAGTGAGTCCGGAAGCCTCTATGGCTACACCTTC. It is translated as CAISESGSLYGYTF.

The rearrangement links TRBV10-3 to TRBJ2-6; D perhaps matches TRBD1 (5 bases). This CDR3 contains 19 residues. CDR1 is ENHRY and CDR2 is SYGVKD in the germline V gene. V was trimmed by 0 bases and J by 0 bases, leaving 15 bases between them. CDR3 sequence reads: CAISESIVGQGSGANVLTF. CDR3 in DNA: TGTGCCATCAGTGAGTCGATAGTAGGCCAGGGCTCTGGGGCCAACGTCCTGACTTTC.

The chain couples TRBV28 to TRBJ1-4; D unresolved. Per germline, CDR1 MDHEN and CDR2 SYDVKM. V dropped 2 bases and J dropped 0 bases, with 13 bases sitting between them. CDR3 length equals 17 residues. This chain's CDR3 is CASSLPWQFATNEKLFF. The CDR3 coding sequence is TGTGCCAGCAGTTTACCCTGGCAGTTTGCAACTAATGAAAAACTGTTTTTT.

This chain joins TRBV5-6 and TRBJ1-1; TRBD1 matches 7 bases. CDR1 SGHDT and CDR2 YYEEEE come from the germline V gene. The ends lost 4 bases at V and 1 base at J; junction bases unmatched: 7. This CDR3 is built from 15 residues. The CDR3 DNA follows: TGTGCCAGCAGCCAGACCGGGACAGCGAACACTGAAGCTTTCTTT. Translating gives CASSQTGTANTEAFF.

The CDR3 here is CASSIGAGRQDTQYF. The CDR3 DNA reads as TGTGCCAGTAGTATTGGGGCAGGGAGGCAAGATACGCAGTATTTT. The chain is built from TRBV19 and TRBJ2-3, with D perhaps matching TRBD2 (6 bases). Germline V lookup: CDR1 LNHDA, CDR2 SQIVND (reference sequence). The ends were cut back, 3 bases at V and 5 bases at J, with 15 bases in the middle. The CDR3 runs to 15 residues.

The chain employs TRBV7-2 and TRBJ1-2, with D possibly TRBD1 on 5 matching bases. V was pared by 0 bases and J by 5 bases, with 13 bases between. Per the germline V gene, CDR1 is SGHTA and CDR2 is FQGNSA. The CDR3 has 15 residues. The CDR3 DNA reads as TGTGCCAGCAGCTTAGCAGCGGGGGGGGAATATGGCTACACCTTC. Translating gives CASSLAAGGEYGYTF. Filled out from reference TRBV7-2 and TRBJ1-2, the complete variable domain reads GAGVSQSPSNKVTEKGKDVELRCDPISGHTALYWYRQSLGQGLEFLIYFQGNSAPDKSGLPSDRFSAERTGGSVSTLTIQRTQQEDSAVYLCASSLAAGGEYGYTFGSGTRLTVV.

Here the CDR3 reads CTSSQPRIMLAGLTQYF. As DNA, the CDR3 is TGCACCAGCAGCCAACCCCGTATAATGCTAGCGGGACTTACGCAGTATTTT. V and J are TRBV1 and TRBJ2-3; TRBD2 is the table's D call, not checked against the DNA. TRBV1 is noted as a pseudogene. The CDR3 spans 17 residues.

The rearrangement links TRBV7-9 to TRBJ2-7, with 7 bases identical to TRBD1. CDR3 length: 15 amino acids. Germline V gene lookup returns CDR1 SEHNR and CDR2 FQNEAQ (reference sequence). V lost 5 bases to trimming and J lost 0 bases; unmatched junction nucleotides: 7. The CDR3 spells CASSARGSNSYEQYF. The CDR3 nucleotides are TGTGCCAGCAGCGCCAGGGGGTCTAACTCCTACGAGCAGTACTTC.

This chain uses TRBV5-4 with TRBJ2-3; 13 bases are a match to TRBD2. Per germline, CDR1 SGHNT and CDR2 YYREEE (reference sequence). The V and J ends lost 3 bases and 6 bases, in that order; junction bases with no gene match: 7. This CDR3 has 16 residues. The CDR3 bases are TGTGCCAGCAGCTCCGGGACTAGCGGGGCCGGCGATACGCAGTATTTT. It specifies CASSSGTSGAGDTQYF.

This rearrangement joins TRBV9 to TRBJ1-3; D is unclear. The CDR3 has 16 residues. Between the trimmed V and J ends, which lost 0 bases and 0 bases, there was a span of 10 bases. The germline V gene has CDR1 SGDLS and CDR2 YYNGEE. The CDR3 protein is CASSVGHRLSGNTIYF. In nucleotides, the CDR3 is TGTGCCAGCAGCGTAGGGCATCGACTCTCTGGAAACACCATATATTTT. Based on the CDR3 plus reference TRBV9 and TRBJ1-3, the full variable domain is DSGVTQTPKHLITATGQRVTLRCSPRSGDLSVYWYQQSLDQGLQFLIQYYNGEERAKGNILERFSAQQFPDLHSELNLSSLELGDSALYFCASSVGHRLSGNTIYFGEGSWLTVV.

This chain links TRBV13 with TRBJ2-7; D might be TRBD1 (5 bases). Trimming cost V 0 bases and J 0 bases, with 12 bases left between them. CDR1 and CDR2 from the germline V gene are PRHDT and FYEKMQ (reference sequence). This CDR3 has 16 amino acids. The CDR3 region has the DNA TGTGCCAGCAGCTTAGGCCTCGACAGATACTCCTACGAGCAGTACTTC. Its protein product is CASSLGLDRYSYEQYF.

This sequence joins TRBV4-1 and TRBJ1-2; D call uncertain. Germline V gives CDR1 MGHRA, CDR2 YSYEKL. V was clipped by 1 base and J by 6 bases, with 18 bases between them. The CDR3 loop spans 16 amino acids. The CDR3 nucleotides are TGCGCCAGCAGCCAAGGGGTACCCCTTGGGAAGAATGGCTACACCTTC. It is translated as CASSQGVPLGKNGYTF.

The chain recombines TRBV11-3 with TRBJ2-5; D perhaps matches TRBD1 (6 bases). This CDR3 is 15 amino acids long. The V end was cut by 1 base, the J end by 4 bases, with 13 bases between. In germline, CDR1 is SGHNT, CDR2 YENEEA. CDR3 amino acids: CASSLGVRGGETQYF. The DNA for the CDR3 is TGTGCCAGCAGCTTAGGAGTCAGGGGCGGAGAGACCCAGTACTTC.

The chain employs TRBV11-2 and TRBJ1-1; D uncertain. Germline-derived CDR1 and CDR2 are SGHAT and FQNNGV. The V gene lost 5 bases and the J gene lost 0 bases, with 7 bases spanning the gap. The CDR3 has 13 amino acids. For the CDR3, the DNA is TGTGCCAGCAGCCCGCAGATGAACACTGAAGCTTTCTTT. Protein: CASSPQMNTEAFF. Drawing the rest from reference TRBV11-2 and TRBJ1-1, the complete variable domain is EAGVAQSPRYKIIEKRQSVAFWCNPISGHATLYWYQQILGQGPKLLIQFQNNGVVDDSQLPKDRFSAERLKGVDSTLKIQPAKLEDSAVYLCASSPQMNTEAFFGQGTRLTVV.

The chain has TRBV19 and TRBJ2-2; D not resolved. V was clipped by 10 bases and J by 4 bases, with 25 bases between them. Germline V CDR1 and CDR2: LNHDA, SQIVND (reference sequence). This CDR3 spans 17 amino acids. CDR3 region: CAIPLPQGSLPTGELFF. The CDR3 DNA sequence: TGTGCCATCCCCCTCCCCCAAGGTAGCCTCCCCACCGGGGAGCTGTTTTTT.

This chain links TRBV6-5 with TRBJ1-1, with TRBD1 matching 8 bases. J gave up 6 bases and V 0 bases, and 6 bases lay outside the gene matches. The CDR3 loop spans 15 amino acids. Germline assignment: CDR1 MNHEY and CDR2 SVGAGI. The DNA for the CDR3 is TGTGCCAGCAGTTACTCGACAGGGGTCGCGGCTGAAGCTTTCTTT. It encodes CASSYSTGVAAEAFF.

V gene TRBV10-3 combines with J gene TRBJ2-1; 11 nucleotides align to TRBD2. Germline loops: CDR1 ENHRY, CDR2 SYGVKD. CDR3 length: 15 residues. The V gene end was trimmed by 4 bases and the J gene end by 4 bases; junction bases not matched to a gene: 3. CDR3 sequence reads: CAISGTSGQYNEQFF. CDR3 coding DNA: TGTGCCATCAGTGGGACTAGCGGGCAATACAATGAGCAGTTCTTC.